This T cell receptor (beta chain) was found in a study of T-cell reconstitution after alpha-beta-depleted transplantation in children. This clonotype was detected ten times or more. Molecular barcoding with unique molecular identifiers was used for the TCRbeta library. TCRdb independently ran MiXCR on the PCR reads; one entry per CDR3 protein. Of some 290,000 distinct CDR3 sequences listed, nearly 10% are singletons. Deletions cut 4 bases from V and 3 bases from J, with 8 bases between. CDR1 is SGHKS, CDR2 YYEKEE, per germline (reference sequence). The CDR3 extends over 13 amino acids. J is TRBJ1-3 and V is TRBV5-5; no firm D call. This receptor was taken from a human donor who donated a stem cell graft to a child with SCID. Sequences were derived from PBMCs from the stem cell graft donor, sampled from the stem cell graft. CDR3 sequence reads: CASSPEGGNTIYF. For the CDR3, the DNA is TGTGCCAGCAGCCCCGAGGGTGGAAACACCATATATTTT.